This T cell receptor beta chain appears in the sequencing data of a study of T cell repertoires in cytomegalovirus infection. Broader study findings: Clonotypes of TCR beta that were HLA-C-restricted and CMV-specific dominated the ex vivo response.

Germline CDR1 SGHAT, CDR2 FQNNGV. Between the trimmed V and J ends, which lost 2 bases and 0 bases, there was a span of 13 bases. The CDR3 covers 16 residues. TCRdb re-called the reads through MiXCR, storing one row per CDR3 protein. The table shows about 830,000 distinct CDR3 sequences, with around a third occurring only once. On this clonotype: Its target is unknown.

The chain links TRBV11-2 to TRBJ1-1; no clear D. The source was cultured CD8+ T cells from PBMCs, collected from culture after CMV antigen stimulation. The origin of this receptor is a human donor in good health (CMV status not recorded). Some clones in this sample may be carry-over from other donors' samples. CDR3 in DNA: TGTGCCAGCAGCTTATGGCGTAGGGAGTTGAACACTGAAGCTTTCTTT. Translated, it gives CASSLWRRELNTEAFF.